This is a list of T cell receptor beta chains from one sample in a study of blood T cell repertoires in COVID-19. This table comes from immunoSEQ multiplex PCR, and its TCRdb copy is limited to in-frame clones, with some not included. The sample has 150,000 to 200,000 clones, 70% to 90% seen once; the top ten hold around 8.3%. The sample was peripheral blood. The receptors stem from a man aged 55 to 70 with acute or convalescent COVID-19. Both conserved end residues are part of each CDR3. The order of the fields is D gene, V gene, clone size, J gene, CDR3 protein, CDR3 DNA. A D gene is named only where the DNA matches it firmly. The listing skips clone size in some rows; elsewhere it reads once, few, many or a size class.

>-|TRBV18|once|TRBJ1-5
CASSEQGGNQPQHF
TGTGCCAGCTCGGAACAGGGTGGCAATCAGCCCCAGCATTTT
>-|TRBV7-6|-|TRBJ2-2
CASSPPGSGELFF
TGTGCCAGCAGCCCGCCAGGGTCCGGGGAGCTGTTTTTT
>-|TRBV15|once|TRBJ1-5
CATSRVGGDRRPQHF
TGTGCCACCAGCAGAGTCGGAGGGGACCGCCGGCCCCAGCATTTT
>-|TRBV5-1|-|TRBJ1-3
CASSSTITGNTIYF
TGCGCCAGCAGCTCTACGATAACTGGAAACACCATATATTTT
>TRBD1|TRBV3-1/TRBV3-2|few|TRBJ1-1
CASSPAQGQSRNTEAFF
TGTGCCAGCAGCCCCGCACAGGGGCAATCGAGGAACACTGAAGCTTTCTTT
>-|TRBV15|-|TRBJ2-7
CATSRDGLGSYEQYF
TGTGCCACCAGCAGAGATGGGCTCGGCAGCTACGAGCAGTACTTC
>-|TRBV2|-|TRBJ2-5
CASGSRGETQYF
TGTGCCAGCGGGAGTCGAGGGGAGACCCAGTACTTC
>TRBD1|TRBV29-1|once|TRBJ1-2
CSVRTGVLDGYTF
TGCAGCGTCCGGACAGGGGTCCTCGATGGCTACACCTTC
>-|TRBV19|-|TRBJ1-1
CASSIEGGTEAFF
TGTGCCAGTAGTATTGAGGGGGGGACTGAAGCTTTCTTT
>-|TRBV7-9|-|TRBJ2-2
CASSQSGAPGELFF
TGTGCCAGCAGCCAAAGCGGCGCACCCGGGGAGCTGTTTTTT
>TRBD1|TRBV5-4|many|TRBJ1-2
CASSPQRQGGGYTF
TGTGCCAGCAGCCCCCAACGGCAGGGGGGCGGCTACACCTTC
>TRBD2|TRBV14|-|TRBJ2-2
CASSLLREGTGELFF
TGTGCCAGCAGCCTGTTGCGGGAGGGTACCGGGGAGCTGTTTTTT
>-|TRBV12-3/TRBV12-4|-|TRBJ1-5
CASSLARQPQHF
TGTGCCAGCAGTTTAGCTCGTCAGCCCCAGCATTTT
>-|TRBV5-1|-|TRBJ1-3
CASSLEGQERSGNTIYF
TGCGCCAGCAGCTTGGAGGGACAAGAACGCTCTGGAAACACCATATATTTT
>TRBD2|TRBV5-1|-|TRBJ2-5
CASSRGLAGRGGETQYF
TGCGCCAGCAGCCGAGGACTAGCGGGAAGAGGGGGGGAGACCCAGTACTTC
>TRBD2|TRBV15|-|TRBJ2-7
CATSRGTGTSAYEQYF
TGTGCCACCAGCAGAGGAACCGGGACTAGCGCCTACGAGCAGTACTTC
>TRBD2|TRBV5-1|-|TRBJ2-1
CASSLVLAGYNEQFF
TGCGCCAGCAGCTTGGTGCTAGCGGGGTACAATGAGCAGTTCTTC
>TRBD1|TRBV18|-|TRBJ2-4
CASSPPGRGLDIQYF
TGTGCCAGCTCACCACCGGGCAGGGGGTTGGACATTCAGTACTTC
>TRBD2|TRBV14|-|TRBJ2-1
CASSQRGRFNEQFF
TGTGCCAGCAGCCAACGCGGGAGGTTCAATGAGCAGTTCTTC
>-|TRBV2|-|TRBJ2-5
CASRTAQETQYF
TGTGCCAGCAGAACAGCTCAAGAGACCCAGTACTTC
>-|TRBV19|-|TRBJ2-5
CASSIQGGRMETQYF
TGTGCCAGTAGTATCCAGGGGGGAAGGATGGAGACCCAGTACTTC
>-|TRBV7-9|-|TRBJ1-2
CASSRSGTTANYGYTF
TGTGCCAGCAGCCGAAGTGGGACAACTGCTAACTATGGCTACACCTTC
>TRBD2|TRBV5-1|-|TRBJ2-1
CASSFSGSINEQFF
TGCGCCAGCAGCTTCAGCGGGAGTATAAATGAGCAGTTCTTC
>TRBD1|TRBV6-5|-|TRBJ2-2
CASSYSPGGTGELFF
TGTGCCAGCAGTTACTCTCCAGGGGGCACCGGGGAGCTGTTTTTT
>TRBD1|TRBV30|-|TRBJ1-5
CAWSPPGQGVQPQHF
TGTGCCTGGAGTCCTCCCGGACAGGGCGTTCAGCCCCAGCATTTT
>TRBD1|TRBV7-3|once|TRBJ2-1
CASSIDRENEQFF
TGTGCCAGCAGCATTGACAGGGAGAATGAGCAGTTCTTC
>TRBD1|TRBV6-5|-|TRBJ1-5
CASSYRTGYEPQHF
TGTGCCAGCAGTTACCGGACAGGGTACGAGCCCCAGCATTTT
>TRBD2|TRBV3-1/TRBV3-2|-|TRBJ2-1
CASSQSGLAVYNEQFF
TGTGCCAGCAGCCAATCGGGACTAGCGGTCTACAATGAGCAGTTCTTC
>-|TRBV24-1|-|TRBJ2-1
CATSDPRDLSPHEQFF
TGTGCCACCAGTGACCCCCGGGACTTATCTCCCCATGAGCAGTTCTTC
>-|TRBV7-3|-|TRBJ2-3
CASSLMVAGSTDTQYF
TGTGCCAGCAGCTTAATGGTGGCCGGGTCCACAGATACGCAGTATTTT
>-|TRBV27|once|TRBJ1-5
CASSRRVGQPQHF
TGTGCCAGCAGTCGCCGGGTGGGTCAGCCCCAGCATTTT
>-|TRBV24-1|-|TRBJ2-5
CATSDLTAGTTSYQETQYF
TGTGCCACCAGTGACTTAACCGCCGGGACAACATCGTACCAAGAGACCCAGTACTTC
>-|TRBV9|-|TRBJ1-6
CASSARAGAYNSPLHF
TGTGCCAGCAGTGCCCGGGCAGGGGCTTATAATTCACCCCTCCACTTT
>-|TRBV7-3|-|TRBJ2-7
CASSLGAGPYEQYF
TGTGCCAGCAGCTTAGGGGCAGGTCCCTACGAGCAGTACTTC
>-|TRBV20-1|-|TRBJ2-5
CSARYQGGQYF
TGCAGTGCTAGATATCAGGGAGGCCAGTACTTC
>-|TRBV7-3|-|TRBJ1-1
CASSLRGGGRAFF
TGTGCCAGCAGCTTAAGGGGCGGTGGGCGAGCTTTCTTT
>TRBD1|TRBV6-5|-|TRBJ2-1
CASRAGTGGRGQFF
TGTGCCAGCAGAGCGGGGACAGGGGGACGGGGGCAGTTCTTC
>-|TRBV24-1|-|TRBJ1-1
CATSDFRGKAFF
TGTGCCACCAGTGATTTCAGGGGAAAAGCTTTCTTT
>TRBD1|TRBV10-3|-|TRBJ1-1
CAISQGVSTEAFF
TGTGCCATCAGCCAGGGGGTGAGCACTGAAGCTTTCTTT
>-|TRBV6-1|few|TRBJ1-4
CASSEGGTNEKLFF
TGTGCCAGCAGTGAGGGGGGAACTAATGAAAAACTGTTTTTT
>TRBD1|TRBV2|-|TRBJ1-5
CASGGQLNSNQPQHF
TGTGCCAGCGGGGGACAGCTAAATAGCAATCAGCCCCAGCATTTT
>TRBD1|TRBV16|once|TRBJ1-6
CASSQSTGQYNSPLHF
TGTGCCAGCAGCCAATCGACGGGACAGTATAATTCACCCCTCCACTTT
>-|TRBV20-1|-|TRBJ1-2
CSAPRVYGYTF
TGCAGTGCCCCCAGGGTTTATGGCTACACCTTC
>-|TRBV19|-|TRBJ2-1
CASSLGVNYNEQFF
TGTGCCAGTAGTTTGGGAGTCAACTACAATGAGCAGTTCTTC
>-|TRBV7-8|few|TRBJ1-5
CASSRSGSLQPQHF
TGTGCCAGCAGCCGCTCGGGGTCGTTGCAGCCCCAGCATTTT